The clone carrying this TCR beta chain was detected a few times. Its ends do not fully match the called genes, so a read error is possible. These data belong to a study of control samples from healthy donors and cancer patients. CDR3 size: 14 residues. The germline gives CDR1 SGHRS, CDR2 YFSETQ. Using immunoSEQ multiplex PCR, the repertoire was profiled, and TCRdb retains in-frame clones only, with some absent. The data contain about 190,000 clones, 90% to 95% of them singletons. The receptor comes from a man between 25 and 39 years old in good health. The sequenced sample consisted of blood. The genes are TRBV5-1 and TRBJ2-7; 9 bases fit TRBD1. As DNA, the CDR3 is TGCGCCAGCAGCTCCACAGGGGGCGGATCGTGGCCCTTTTTC. Translating it yields CASSSTGGGSWPFF.